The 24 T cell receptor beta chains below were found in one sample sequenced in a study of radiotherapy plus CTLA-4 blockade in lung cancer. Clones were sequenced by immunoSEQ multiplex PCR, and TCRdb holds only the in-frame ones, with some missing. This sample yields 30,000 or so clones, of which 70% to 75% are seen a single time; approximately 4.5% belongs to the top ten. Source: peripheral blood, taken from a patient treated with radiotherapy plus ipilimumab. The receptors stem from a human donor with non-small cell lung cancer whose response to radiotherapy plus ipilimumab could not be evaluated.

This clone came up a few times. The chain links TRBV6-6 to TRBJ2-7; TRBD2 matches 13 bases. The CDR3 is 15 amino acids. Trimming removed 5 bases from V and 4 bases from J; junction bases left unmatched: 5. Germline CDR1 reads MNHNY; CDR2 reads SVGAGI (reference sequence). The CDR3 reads CASSRTSGSQYEQYF. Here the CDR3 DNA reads TGTGCCAGCAGTAGGACTAGCGGGAGTCAGTACGAGCAGTACTTC.

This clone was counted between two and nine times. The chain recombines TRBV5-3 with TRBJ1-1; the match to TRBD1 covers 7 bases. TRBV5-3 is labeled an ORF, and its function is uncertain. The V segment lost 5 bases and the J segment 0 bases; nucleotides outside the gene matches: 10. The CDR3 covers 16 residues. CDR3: CARRGSYRGVNTEAFF. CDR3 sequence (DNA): TGTGCCAGAAGAGGCAGTTACAGGGGCGTGAACACTGAAGCTTTCTTT.

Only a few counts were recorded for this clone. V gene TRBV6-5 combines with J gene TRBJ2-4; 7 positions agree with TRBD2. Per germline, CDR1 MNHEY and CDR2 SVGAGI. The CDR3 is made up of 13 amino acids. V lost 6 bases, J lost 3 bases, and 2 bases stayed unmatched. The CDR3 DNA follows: TGTGCCAGCAGCGGACTAGTCAAAAACATTCAGTACTTC. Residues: CASSGLVKNIQYF.

CDR3 protein: CASSQGARETQYF. The CDR3 DNA is TGCGCCAGCAGCCAGGGGGCGAGGGAGACCCAGTACTTC. The rearrangement links TRBV5-1 to TRBJ2-5, with TRBD1 matching 8 bases. Germline lookup yields CDR1 SGHRS and CDR2 YFSETQ. Trimming cost V 4 bases and J 5 bases; bases outside gene matches: 4. The CDR3 sequence is 13 residues long.

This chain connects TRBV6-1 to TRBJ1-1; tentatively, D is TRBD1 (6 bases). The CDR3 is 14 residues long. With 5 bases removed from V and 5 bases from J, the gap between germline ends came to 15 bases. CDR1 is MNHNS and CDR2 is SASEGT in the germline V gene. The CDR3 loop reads CASSYGRGRTEAFF. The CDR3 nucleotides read TGTGCCAGCAGTTATGGCAGGGGAAGAACTGAAGCTTTCTTT.

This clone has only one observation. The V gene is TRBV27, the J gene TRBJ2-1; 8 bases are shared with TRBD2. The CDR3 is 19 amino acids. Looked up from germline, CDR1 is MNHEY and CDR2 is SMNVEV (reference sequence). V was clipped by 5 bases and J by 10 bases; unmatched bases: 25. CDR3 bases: TGTGCCAGCAGTATGACAGCCACCGGGGCGGGAGGCCGAGCCAAGGAGCAGTTCTTC. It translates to CASSMTATGAGGRAKEQFF.

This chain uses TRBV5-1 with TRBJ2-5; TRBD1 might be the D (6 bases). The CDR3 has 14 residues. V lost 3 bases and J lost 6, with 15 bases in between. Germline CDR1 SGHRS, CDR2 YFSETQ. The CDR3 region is CASSSSDSGKTQYF. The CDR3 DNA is TGCGCCAGCAGCTCGTCGGACAGTGGAAAGACCCAGTACTTC.

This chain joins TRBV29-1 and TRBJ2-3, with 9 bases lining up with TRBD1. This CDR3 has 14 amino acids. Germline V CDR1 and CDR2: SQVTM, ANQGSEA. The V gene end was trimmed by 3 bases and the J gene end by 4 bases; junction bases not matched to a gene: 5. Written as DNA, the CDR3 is TGCAGCGTTGACAGGGACAGGGTTTCAGATACGCAGTATTTT. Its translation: CSVDRDRVSDTQYF.

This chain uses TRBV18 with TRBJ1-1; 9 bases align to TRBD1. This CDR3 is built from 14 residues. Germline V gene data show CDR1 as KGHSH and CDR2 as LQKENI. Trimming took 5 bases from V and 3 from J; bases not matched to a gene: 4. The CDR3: CASSTRQGDTEAFF. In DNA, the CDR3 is TGTGCCAGCTCAACTCGACAGGGGGACACTGAAGCTTTCTTT. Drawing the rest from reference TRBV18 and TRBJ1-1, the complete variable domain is NAGVMQNPRHLVRRRGQEARLRCSPMKGHSHVYWYRQLPEEGLKFMVYLQKENIIDESGMPKERFSAEFPKEGPSILRIQQVVRGDSAAYFCASSTRQGDTEAFFGQGTRLTVV.

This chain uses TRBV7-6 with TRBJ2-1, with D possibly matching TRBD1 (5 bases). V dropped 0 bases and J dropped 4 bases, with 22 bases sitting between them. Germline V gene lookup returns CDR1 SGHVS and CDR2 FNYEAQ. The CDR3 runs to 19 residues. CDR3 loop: CASSLAATGPGMRYNEQFF. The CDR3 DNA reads TGTGCCAGCAGCTTAGCGGCAACAGGACCAGGGATGCGGTACAATGAGCAGTTCTTC.

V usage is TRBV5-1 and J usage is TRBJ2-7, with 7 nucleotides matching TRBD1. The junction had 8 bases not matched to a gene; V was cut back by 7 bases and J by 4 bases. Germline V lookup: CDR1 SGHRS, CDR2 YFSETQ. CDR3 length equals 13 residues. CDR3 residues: CASGDRVGYEQYF. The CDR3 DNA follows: TGCGCCAGCGGCGACAGGGTGGGGTACGAGCAGTACTTC.

CDR3 amino acids: CASSLSSIRYNEQFF. The CDR3 nucleotides read TGCGCCAGCAGCTTGTCTAGCATAAGGTACAATGAGCAGTTCTTC. This chain uses TRBV5-1 with TRBJ2-1, with D perhaps matching TRBD2 (5 bases). CDR3 length: 15 residues. Germline lookup yields CDR1 SGHRS and CDR2 YFSETQ. V lost 1 base and J lost 4, with 12 bases in between.

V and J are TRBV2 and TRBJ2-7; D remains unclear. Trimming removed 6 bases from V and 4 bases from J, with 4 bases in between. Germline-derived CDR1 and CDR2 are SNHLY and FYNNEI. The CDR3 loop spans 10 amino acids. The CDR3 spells CASSVYEQYF. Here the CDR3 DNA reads TGTGCCAGCAGCGTATACGAGCAGTACTTC.

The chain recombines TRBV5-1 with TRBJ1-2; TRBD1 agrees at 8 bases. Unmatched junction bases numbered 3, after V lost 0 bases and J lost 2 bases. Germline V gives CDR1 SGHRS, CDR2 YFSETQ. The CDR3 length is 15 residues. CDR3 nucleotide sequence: TGCGCCAGCAGCTTGGGGTCAGGGGGCAACTATGGCTACACCTTC. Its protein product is CASSLGSGGNYGYTF.

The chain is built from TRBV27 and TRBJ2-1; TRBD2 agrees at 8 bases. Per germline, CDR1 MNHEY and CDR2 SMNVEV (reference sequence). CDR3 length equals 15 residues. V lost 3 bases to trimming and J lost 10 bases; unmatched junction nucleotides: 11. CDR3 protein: CASSFPGAGVREQFF. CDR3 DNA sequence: TGTGCCAGCAGTTTCCCAGGAGCGGGAGTAAGGGAGCAGTTCTTC.

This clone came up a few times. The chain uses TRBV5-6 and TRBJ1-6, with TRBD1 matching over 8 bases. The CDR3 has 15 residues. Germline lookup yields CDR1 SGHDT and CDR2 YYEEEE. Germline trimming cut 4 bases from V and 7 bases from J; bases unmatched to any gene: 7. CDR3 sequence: CASSHQTGVNSPLHF. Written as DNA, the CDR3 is TGTGCCAGCAGCCATCAGACAGGGGTAAATTCACCCCTCCACTTT.

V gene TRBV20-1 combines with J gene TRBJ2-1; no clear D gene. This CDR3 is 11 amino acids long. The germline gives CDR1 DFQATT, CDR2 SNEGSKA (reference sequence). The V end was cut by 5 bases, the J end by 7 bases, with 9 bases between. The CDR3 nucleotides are TGCAGTGCTGTTCTACAGAATGAGCAGTTCTTC. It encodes CSAVLQNEQFF.

In DNA form, the CDR3 reads TGTGCCAGCAGGCCAACTCAGGGGGCCCGCTCTGGAAACACCATATATTTT. Its protein is CASRPTQGARSGNTIYF. The chain carries TRBV28 and TRBJ1-3; 8 nucleotides align to TRBD1. The germline V gene encodes CDR1 MDHEN and CDR2 SYDVKM. The CDR3 length is 17 residues. Unmatched junction bases numbered 10, after V lost 6 bases and J lost 0 bases.

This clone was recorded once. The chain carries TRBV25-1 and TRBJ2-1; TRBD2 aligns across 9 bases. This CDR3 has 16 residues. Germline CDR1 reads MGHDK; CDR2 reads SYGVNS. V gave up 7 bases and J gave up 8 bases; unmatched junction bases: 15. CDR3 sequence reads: CASTISGLAGTDEQFF. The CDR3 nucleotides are TGTGCCAGCACCATCTCAGGTCTAGCGGGAACCGATGAGCAGTTCTTC.

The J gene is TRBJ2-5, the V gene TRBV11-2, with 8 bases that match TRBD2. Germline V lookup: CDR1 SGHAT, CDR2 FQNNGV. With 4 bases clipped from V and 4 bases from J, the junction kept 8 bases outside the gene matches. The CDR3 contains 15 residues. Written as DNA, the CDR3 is TGTGCCAGCAGCTCCGGGACTAGGGGTCCAGAGACCCAGTACTTC. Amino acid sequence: CASSSGTRGPETQYF.

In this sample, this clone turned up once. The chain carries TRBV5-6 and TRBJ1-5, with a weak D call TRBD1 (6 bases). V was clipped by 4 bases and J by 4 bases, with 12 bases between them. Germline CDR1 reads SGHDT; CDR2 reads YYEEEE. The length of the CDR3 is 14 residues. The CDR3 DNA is TGTGCCAGCAGCATACAGGGTTTAAATCAGCCCCAGCATTTT. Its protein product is CASSIQGLNQPQHF.

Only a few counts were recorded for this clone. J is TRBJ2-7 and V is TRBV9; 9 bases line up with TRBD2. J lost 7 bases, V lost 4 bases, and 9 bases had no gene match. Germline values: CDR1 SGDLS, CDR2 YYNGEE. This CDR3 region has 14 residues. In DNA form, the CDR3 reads TGTGCCAGCAGCACTGCGGGAGGGCCACGGGAGCAGTACTTC. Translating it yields CASSTAGGPREQYF.

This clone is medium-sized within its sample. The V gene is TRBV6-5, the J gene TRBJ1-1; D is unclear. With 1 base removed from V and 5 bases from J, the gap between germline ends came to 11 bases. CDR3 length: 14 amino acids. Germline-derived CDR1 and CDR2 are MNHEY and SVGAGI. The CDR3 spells CASSYFYGPTEAFF. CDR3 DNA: TGTGCCAGCAGTTACTTCTATGGGCCGACTGAAGCTTTCTTT.

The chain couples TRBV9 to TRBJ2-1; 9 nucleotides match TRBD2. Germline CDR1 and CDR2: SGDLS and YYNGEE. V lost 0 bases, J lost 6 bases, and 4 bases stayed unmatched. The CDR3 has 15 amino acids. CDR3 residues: CASSVEVAGVNEQFF. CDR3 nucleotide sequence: TGTGCCAGCAGCGTAGAAGTAGCGGGAGTCAATGAGCAGTTCTTC. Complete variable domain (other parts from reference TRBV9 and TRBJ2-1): DSGVTQTPKHLITATGQRVTLRCSPRSGDLSVYWYQQSLDQGLQFLIQYYNGEERAKGNILERFSAQQFPDLHSELNLSSLELGDSALYFCASSVEVAGVNEQFFGPGTRLTVL.